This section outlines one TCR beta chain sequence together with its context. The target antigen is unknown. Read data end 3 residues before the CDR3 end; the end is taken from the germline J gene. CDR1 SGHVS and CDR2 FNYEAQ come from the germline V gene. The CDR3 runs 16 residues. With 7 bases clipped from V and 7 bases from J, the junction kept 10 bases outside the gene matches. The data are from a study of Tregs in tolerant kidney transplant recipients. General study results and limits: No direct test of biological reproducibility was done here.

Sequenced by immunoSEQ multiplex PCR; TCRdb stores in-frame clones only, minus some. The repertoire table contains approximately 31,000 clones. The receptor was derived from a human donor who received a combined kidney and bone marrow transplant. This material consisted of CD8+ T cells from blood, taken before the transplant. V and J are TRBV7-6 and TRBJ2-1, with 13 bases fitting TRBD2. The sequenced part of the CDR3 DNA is TGTGCCAGCAACTCGGCCGGGACTAGCGGGGTAAATGAG. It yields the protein CASNSAGTSGVNE. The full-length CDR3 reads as CASNSAGTSGVNEQFF.